The 14 T cell receptor beta chains listed next were all sequenced from one sample in a study of neoadjuvant anti-PD-1 for oral cavity cancer. Noted time point: after neoadjuvant nivolumab, at surgical resection. Generated by immunoSEQ multiplex PCR, the TCRdb table keeps only in-frame clones and is missing some. This sample has about 72,000 clones, with roughly 84% found just once. The material sequenced was PBMCs, taken after nivolumab (anti-PD-1) treatment. The receptor source for this set is a person aged 35-79 years with oral cavity squamous cell carcinoma.

The chain carries TRBV28 and TRBJ2-1, with 8 bases that match TRBD1. V trimming: 6 bases; J trimming: 10 bases; junction bases outside the gene matches: 5. Per the germline V gene, CDR1 is MDHEN and CDR2 is SYDVKM. This CDR3 comprises 12 residues. Written as DNA, the CDR3 is TGTGCCAGCAGCCTTGGACAGGGCGAGCAGTTCTTC. Amino acid sequence: CASSLGQGEQFF. Full variable domain (outside the CDR3, taken from reference TRBV28 and TRBJ2-1): DVKVTQSSRYLVKRTGEKVFLECVQDMDHENMFWYRQDPGLGLRLIYFSYDVKMKEKGDIPEGYSVSREKKERFSLILESASTNQTSMYLCASSLGQGEQFFGPGTRLTVL.

The chain carries TRBV5-1 and TRBJ2-6; D uncertain. V was pared by 5 bases and J by 0 bases, with 12 bases between. The CDR3 spans 16 residues. Germline values: CDR1 SGHRS, CDR2 YFSETQ. The DNA of the CDR3 is TGCGCCAGCAGGCCCGGGCTCCTCTCTGGGGCCAACGTCCTGACTTTC. Encoded protein: CASRPGLLSGANVLTF.

This chain joins TRBV6-5 and TRBJ2-7, with 7 nucleotides matching TRBD2. The CDR3 sequence is 12 residues long. CDR1 MNHEY and CDR2 SVGAGI come from the germline V gene. Germline trimming cut 5 bases from V and 9 bases from J; bases unmatched to any gene: 7. The CDR3 nucleotides read TGTGCCAGCAGTCCGCCGGGGGGAGGGCAGTACTTC. Translation: CASSPPGGGQYF.

V usage is TRBV28 and J usage is TRBJ1-5; D not certain. V was clipped by 3 bases and J by 7 bases, with 10 bases between them. The CDR3 length is 13 residues. Germline V gene data show CDR1 as MDHEN and CDR2 as SYDVKM. CDR3: CASSFARGQPQHF. CDR3 nucleotides: TGTGCCAGCAGTTTCGCTCGAGGGCAGCCCCAGCATTTT. The whole variable domain, filled in from reference TRBV28 and TRBJ1-5, reads DVKVTQSSRYLVKRTGEKVFLECVQDMDHENMFWYRQDPGLGLRLIYFSYDVKMKEKGDIPEGYSVSREKKERFSLILESASTNQTSMYLCASSFARGQPQHFGDGTRLSIL.

The rearrangement uses TRBV5-4 and TRBJ1-2, with TRBD1 identical over 7 bases. V was pared by 3 bases and J by 6 bases, with 5 bases of the junction left unmatched. There are 13 residues in the CDR3. Germline values: CDR1 SGHNT, CDR2 YYREEE (reference sequence). CDR3 sequence reads: CASSSRGQNGYTF. The CDR3, as DNA: TGTGCCAGCAGCTCAAGGGGGCAAAATGGCTACACCTTC.

The chain combines TRBV15 with TRBJ2-3; D is unresolved. Germline-derived CDR1 and CDR2 are LNHNV and YYDKDF (reference sequence). The V and J ends lost 4 bases and 1 base respectively, with 9 bases between them. The CDR3 consists of 14 residues. The CDR3 sequence is CATSTNLGTDTQYF. The CDR3 nucleotides read TGTGCCACCAGCACTAACCTTGGCACAGATACGCAGTATTTT. Together with reference TRBV15 and TRBJ2-3, the CDR3 gives the full variable domain: DAMVIQNPRYQVTQFGKPVTLSCSQTLNHNVMYWYQQKSSQAPKLLFHYYDKDFNNEADTPDNFQSRRPNTSFCFLDIRSPGLGDTAMYLCATSTNLGTDTQYFGPGTRLTVL.

The chain carries TRBV11-2 and TRBJ2-3, with TRBD2 matching over 14 bases. The trim removed 4 bases at V and 4 bases at J, leaving 1 base unmatched. The CDR3 extends over 15 amino acids. Germline CDR1 and CDR2: SGHAT and FQNNGV. CDR3 residues: CASSSTSGRADTQYF. CDR3 sequence (DNA): TGTGCCAGCAGCTCGACTAGCGGGAGGGCAGATACGCAGTATTTT.

The chain uses TRBV5-1 and TRBJ2-1, with D possibly matching TRBD2 (6 bases). The V gene lost 0 bases and the J gene lost 0 bases, with 13 bases spanning the gap. The CDR3 totals 17 residues. In germline, CDR1 is SGHRS, CDR2 YFSETQ. As DNA, the CDR3 is TGCGCCAGCAGCTTGGGACTAGGCGGAAGCTCCTACAATGAGCAGTTCTTC. It yields the protein CASSLGLGGSSYNEQFF.

The chain joins TRBV5-1 to TRBJ2-7, with D perhaps TRBD1 or TRBD2 (7 bases each). Germline CDR1 SGHRS, CDR2 YFSETQ. V was pared by 4 bases and J by 3 bases, with 14 bases between. The length of the CDR3 is 14 residues. The CDR3 DNA reads as TGCGCCAGCAGCGGGAGGGGGCAGGGCTACGAGCAGTACTTC. It yields the protein CASSGRGQGYEQYF.

V gene TRBV10-1 combines with J gene TRBJ1-1, with 7 bases fitting TRBD1. Germline V CDR1 and CDR2: WNHNN, SYGVQD (reference sequence). Germline trimming cut 2 bases from V and 7 bases from J; bases unmatched to any gene: 4. CDR3 length equals 13 residues. The CDR3 bases are TGCGCCAGCAGTGAGGTCGGACAGGATGAAGCTTTCTTT. Its protein product is CASSEVGQDEAFF.

The V and J genes are TRBV27 and TRBJ1-1, with D perhaps TRBD1 (6 bases). Deletions cut 6 bases from V and 4 bases from J, with 21 bases between. The CDR3 totals 16 residues. The germline gives CDR1 MNHEY, CDR2 SMNVEV (reference sequence). The CDR3 nucleotides are TGTGCCAGCAGAGCGAACAGGGCAGGGATATTCACTGAAGCTTTCTTT. Its translation: CASRANRAGIFTEAFF.

The rearrangement links TRBV7-9 to TRBJ2-7; 10 bases fit TRBD1. The length of the CDR3 is 16 residues. Germline loops: CDR1 SEHNR, CDR2 FQNEAQ (reference sequence). The V segment lost 5 bases and the J segment 2 bases; nucleotides outside the gene matches: 9. The CDR3 here is CASSPGQGFTPYEQYF. The CDR3 DNA reads as TGTGCCAGCAGCCCGGGACAGGGGTTTACCCCCTACGAGCAGTACTTC.

CDR3 sequence: CASSLIFGAMETQYF. The CDR3 region has the DNA TGTGCCAGCAGCTTAATATTCGGCGCAATGGAGACCCAGTACTTC. This rearrangement joins TRBV7-9 to TRBJ2-5; D remains ambiguous. V was pared by 2 bases and J by 5 bases, with 15 bases between. The CDR3 is 15 amino acids. CDR1 and CDR2 from the germline V gene are SEHNR and FQNEAQ (reference sequence).

The chain couples TRBV6-1 to TRBJ2-7, with TRBD2 identical over 14 bases. CDR1 MNHNS and CDR2 SASEGT come from the germline V gene. The CDR3 sequence is 15 residues long. V shed 4 bases, J shed 4 bases, and the junction held 3 bases outside the gene matches. CDR3 sequence (DNA): TGTGCCAGCAGTGGGACTAGCGGGAGGAGGTACGAGCAGTACTTC. Protein sequence: CASSGTSGRRYEQYF.